The entry below gives a single TCR beta chain sequence along with its context. Its cognate antigen is unknown. In the naive CD8 group, cells lacked CD45RO and were positively selected for CCR7, so terminally differentiated effector memory CD45RA+ cells were left out. Assay execution proceeded at the deep level. Splitting of each subset's genomic DNA was done evenly across several immunoSEQ plates. Sequencing used immunoSEQ multiplex PCR; TCRdb keeps in-frame clones, though not all of them. The sample shows 650,000 to 800,000 clones, about 91% of them seen only once. The sample originates from a study of shared clonotypes between healthy human individuals. On the study more broadly: CD8 memory received one plate per donor, CD8 naive two, CD4 memory three and CD4 naive three. Findings and limits, study-wide: Clonotype sharing among donors was expected to depend on sequencing depth.

V was clipped by 4 bases and J by 2 bases, with 21 bases between them. The CDR3 length is 17 residues. The germline gives CDR1 SGHRS, CDR2 YFSETQ. The V and J genes are TRBV5-1 and TRBJ2-5; tentatively, D is TRBD2 (5 bases). The source of this sequence is a man aged 30 to 39 in good health. The sample was naive CD8+ T cells sorted from blood. The CDR3 spells CASSAPVGRDGQETQYF. In nucleotides, the CDR3 is TGCGCCAGCAGCGCACCGGTCGGACGGGATGGACAAGAGACCCAGTACTTC.